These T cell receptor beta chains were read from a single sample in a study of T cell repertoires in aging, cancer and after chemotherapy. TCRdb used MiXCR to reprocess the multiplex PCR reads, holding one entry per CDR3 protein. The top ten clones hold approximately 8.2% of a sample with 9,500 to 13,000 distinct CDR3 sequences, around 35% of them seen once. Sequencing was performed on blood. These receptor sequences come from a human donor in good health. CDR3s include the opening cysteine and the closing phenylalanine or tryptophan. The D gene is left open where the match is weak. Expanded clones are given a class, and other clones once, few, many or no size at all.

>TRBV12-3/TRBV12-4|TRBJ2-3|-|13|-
TGTGCCAGCAGTTTTCAAGAAACAGATACGCAGTATTTT
CASSFQETDTQYF
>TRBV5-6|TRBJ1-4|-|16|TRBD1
TGTGCCAGCAGCTCCCAACAGGGGCGAACTAATGAAAAACTGTTTTTT
CASSSQQGRTNEKLFF
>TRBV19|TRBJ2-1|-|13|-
TGTGCCAGTAGTATCCTTTTGGCGAGTGAGCAGTTCTTC
CASSILLASEQFF
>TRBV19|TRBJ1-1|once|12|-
TGTGCCAGTAGTTTTGGATACACTGAAGCTTTCTTT
CASSFGYTEAFF
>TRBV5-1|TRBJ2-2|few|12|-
TGTGCCAGCAGCTCTCCATCCGGGGAGCTGTTTTTT
CASSSPSGELFF
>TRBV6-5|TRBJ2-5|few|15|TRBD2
TGTGCCCCTACGACGAGCGGGAGGGCCACAGAGACCCAGTACTTC
CAPTTSGRATETQYF
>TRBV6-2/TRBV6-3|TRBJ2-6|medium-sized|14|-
TGTGCCAGCAGTTCCGATTCTGGGGCCAACGTCCTGACTTTC
CASSSDSGANVLTF
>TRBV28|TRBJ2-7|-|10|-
TGTGCCAGCAGAAAGGGTCGGGTCTACTTC
CASRKGRVYF
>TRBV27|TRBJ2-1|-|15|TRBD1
TGTGCCAGCAGCTTAACAGGGGAACCCTACAATGAGCAGTTCTTC
CASSLTGEPYNEQFF
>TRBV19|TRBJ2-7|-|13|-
TGTGCCTGGAGTGTGGTTGGGGCTCGCGAGCAGTACTTC
CAWSVVGAREQYF
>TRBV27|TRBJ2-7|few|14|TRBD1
TGTGCCAGCAGTTTAGCAGGGGGACAATACGAGCAGTACTTC
CASSLAGGQYEQYF
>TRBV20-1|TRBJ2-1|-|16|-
TGCAGTGCTAGGTCCGCAAGCGGGCTCTCCTACAATGAGCAGTTCTTC
CSARSASGLSYNEQFF
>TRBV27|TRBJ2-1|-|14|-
TGTGCCAGCAGTTCCCTCGAGGCCTACAATGAGCAGTTCTTC
CASSSLEAYNEQFF
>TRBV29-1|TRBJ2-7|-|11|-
TGCAGCGTTGAGGGGTCGGGGGGCTTGCACTTC
CSVEGSGGLHF
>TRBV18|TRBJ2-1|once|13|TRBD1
TGTGCCAGCGGCGGGGACAGGGGGAATGAGCAGTTCTTC
CASGGDRGNEQFF
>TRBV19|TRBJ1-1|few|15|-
TGTGCCAGTAGTATTATGGGACATTCGAACACTGAAGCTTTCTTT
CASSIMGHSNTEAFF
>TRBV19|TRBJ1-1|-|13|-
TGTGCCAGTAGTATGACCGGGGCCACTGAAGCTTTCTTT
CASSMTGATEAFF
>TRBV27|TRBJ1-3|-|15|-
TGTGCCAGCAGTGGGGGATTATCAGGGGGAAACACCATATATTTT
CASSGGLSGGNTIYF
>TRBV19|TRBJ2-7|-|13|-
TGTGCCAGTAGTGTTGGACCAGTCTACGAGCAGTACTTC
CASSVGPVYEQYF
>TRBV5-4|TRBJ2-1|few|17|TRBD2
TGTGCCAGCAGCCCTGGGACTAGCGGGACAAACTACAATGAGCAGTTCTTC
CASSPGTSGTNYNEQFF
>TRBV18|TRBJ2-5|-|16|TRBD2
TGTGCCAGCTCACCACTGTATCTAGCGGGAGGAACGACCCAGTACTTC
CASSPLYLAGGTTQYF
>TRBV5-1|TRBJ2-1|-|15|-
TGCGCCAGCAGCTTGGTTGGGCTAGCAGGGAATGAGCAGTTCTTC
CASSLVGLAGNEQFF
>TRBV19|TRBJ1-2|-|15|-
TGTGCCAGTAGTATTGGACAGTATTCTAACTATGGCTACACCTTC
CASSIGQYSNYGYTF
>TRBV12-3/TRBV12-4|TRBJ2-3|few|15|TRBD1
TGTGCCAGCAGTCGGGACAGTAGTAGCACAGATACGCAGTATTTT
CASSRDSSSTDTQYF
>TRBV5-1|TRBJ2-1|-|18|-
TGCGCCAGCAGCTTCACCCCTCGACCGCGGACTGGATACAATGAGCAGTTCTTC
CASSFTPRPRTGYNEQFF
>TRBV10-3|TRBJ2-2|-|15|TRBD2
TGTGCCATCAGGGGGACTAGCGGGAGCGCCGGGGAGCTGTTTTTT
CAIRGTSGSAGELFF
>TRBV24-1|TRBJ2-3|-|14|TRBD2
TGTGCCACCAGTGATTCGCGGGGGACCGATACGCAGTATTTT
CATSDSRGTDTQYF
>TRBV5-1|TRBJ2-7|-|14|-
TGCGCCAGCAGCTCCACCGGGCCCCCGCTCGAGCAGTACTTC
CASSSTGPPLEQYF
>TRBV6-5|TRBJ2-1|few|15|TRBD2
TGTGCCAGCAGATTTAGCGGGAGGAACTACAATGAGCAGTTCTTC
CASRFSGRNYNEQFF
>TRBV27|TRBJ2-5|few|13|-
TGTGCCAGCAGTTTGAGGGGAGGTGAGACCCAGTACTTC
CASSLRGGETQYF
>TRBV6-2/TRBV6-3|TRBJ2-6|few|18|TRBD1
TGTGCCAGCAGTTACAGGGGACAGGGATCCTCTGGGGCCAACGTCCTGACTTTC
CASSYRGQGSSGANVLTF
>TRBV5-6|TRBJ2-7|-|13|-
TGTGCCAGCAGCTTGTTACCAGACTACGAGCAGTACTTC
CASSLLPDYEQYF
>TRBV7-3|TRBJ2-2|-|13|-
TGTGCCAGCAGCTCCGCGAACACCGGGGAGCTGTTTTTT
CASSSANTGELFF
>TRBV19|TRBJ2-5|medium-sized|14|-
TGTGCCAGTAGTACCCCGGGGGAGGCAGAGACCCAGTACTTC
CASSTPGEAETQYF
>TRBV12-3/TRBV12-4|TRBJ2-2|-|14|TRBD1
TGTGCCAGCAGTTCCTACAGGGGCACCGGGGAGCTGTTTTTT
CASSSYRGTGELFF
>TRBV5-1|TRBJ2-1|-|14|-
TGCGCCAGCAGCTTGGCGGGCTATTACAATGAGCAGTTCTTC
CASSLAGYYNEQFF
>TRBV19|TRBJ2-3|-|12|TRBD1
TGTGGGACGAGAGGGGGCGCAGATACGCAGTATTTT
CGTRGGADTQYF
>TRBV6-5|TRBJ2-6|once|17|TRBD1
TGTGCCAGCAGCCAGACAATTGGACAGGGCTTGGCCAACGTCCTGACTTTC
CASSQTIGQGLANVLTF
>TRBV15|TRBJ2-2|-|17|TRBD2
TGTGCCACCAGCAGAGAACCAGCGGGAGGGCCCAACGGGGAGCTGTTTTTT
CATSREPAGGPNGELFF
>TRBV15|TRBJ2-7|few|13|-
TGTGCCACCAGCAGAGATAGGGAGGAAGAGCAGTACTTC
CATSRDREEEQYF
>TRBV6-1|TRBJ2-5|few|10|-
TGTGCCAGCAGTGACAGGACCCAGTACTTC
CASSDRTQYF
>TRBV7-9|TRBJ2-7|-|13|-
TGTGCCAGCAGCCTGGCCGTTAGAGGCGAGCAGTACTTC
CASSLAVRGEQYF
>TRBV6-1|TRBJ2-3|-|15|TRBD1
TGTGCCAGCAAGACCGGGACAGGGTCCTCAGATACGCAGTATTTT
CASKTGTGSSDTQYF
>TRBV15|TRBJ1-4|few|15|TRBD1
TGTGCCACCAGCAGAACGGACAGGGTGGAGGAAAAACTGTTTTTT
CATSRTDRVEEKLFF